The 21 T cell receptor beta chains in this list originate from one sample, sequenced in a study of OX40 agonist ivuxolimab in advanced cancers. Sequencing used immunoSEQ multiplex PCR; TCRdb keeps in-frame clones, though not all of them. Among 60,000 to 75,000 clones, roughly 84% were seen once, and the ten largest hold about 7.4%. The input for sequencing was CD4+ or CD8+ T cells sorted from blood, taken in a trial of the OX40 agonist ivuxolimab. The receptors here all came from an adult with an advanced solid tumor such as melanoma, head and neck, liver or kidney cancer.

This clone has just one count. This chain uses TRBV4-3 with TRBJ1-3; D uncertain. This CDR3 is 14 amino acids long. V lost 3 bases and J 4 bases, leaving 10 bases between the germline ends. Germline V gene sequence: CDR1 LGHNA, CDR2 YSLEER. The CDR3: CASSHMGPGNTIYF. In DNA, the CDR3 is TGCGCCAGCAGCCACATGGGCCCCGGAAACACCATATATTTT.

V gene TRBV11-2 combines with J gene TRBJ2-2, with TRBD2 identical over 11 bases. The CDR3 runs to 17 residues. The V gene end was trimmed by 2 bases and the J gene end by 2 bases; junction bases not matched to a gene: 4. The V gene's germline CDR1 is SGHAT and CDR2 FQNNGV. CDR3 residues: CASSLTSGRLNTGELFF. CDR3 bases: TGTGCCAGCAGCTTAACTAGCGGGAGATTAAACACCGGGGAGCTGTTTTTT.

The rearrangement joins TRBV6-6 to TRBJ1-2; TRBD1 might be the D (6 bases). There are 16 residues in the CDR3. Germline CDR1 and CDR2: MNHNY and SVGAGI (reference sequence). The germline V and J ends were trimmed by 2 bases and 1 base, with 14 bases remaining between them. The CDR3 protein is CASSYGGQTRNYGYTF. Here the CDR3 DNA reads TGTGCCAGCAGTTACGGGGGCCAGACACGTAACTATGGCTACACCTTC.

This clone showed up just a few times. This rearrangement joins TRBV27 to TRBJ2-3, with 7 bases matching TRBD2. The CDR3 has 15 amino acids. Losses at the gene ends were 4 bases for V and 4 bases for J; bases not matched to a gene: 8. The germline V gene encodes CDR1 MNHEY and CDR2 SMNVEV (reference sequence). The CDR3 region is CASSSRRGGADTQYF. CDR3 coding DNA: TGTGCCAGCAGTTCTCGGCGGGGAGGGGCAGATACGCAGTATTTT.

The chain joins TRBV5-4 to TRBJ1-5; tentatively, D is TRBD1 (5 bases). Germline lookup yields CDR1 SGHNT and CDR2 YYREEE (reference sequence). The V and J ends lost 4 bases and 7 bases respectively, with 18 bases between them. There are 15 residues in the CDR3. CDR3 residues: CASSQVRQGGQPQHF. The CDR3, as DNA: TGTGCCAGCAGCCAAGTTCGGCAGGGTGGGCAGCCCCAGCATTTT.

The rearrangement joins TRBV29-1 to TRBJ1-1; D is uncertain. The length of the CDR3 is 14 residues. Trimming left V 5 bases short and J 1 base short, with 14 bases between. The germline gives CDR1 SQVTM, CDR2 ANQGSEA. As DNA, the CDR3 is TGCAGCGTTCGAGGGCACGGTTCGAACACTGAAGCTTTCTTT. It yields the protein CSVRGHGSNTEAFF.

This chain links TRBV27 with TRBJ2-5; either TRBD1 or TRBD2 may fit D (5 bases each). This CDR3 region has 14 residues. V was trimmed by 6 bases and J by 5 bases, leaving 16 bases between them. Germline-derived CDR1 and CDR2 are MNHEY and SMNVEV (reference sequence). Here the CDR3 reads CASSYGTHGETQYF. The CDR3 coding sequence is TGTGCCAGCAGCTACGGGACCCACGGGGAGACCCAGTACTTC.

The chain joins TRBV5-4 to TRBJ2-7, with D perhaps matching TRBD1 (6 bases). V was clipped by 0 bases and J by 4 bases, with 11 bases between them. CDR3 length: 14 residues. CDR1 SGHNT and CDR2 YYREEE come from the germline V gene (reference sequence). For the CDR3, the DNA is TGTGCCAGCAGCTTGGACCTGGGGGCGTACGAGCAGTACTTC. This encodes CASSLDLGAYEQYF.

As DNA, the CDR3 is TGTGCCAGCAGTTGGGGGACAGGGGCCTATGGCTACACCTTC. Its protein product is CASSWGTGAYGYTF. The chain employs TRBV28 and TRBJ1-2; 10 bases line up with TRBD1. The CDR3 covers 14 residues. J lost 4 bases, V lost 4 bases, and 3 bases had no gene match. Germline CDR1 and CDR2: MDHEN and SYDVKM.

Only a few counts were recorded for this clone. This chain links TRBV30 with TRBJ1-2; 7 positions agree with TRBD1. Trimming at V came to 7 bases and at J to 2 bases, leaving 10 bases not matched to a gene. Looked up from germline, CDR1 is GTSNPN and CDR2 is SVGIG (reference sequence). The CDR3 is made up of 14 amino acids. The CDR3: CAFDRDRENYGYTF. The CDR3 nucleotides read TGTGCCTTCGATCGAGACAGGGAGAACTATGGCTACACCTTC.

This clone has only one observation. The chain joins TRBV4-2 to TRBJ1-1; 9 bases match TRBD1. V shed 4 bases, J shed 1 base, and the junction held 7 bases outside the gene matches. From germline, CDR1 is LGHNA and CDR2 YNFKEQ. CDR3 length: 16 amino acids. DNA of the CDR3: TGTGCCAGCAGCCCCCGACAGGGGGGGAAGAACACTGAAGCTTTCTTT. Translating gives CASSPRQGGKNTEAFF.

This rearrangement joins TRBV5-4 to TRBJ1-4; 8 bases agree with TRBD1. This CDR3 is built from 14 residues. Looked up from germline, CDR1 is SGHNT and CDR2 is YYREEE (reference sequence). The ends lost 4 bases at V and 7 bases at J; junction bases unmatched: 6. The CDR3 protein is CASSPGGAGEKLFF. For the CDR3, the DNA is TGTGCCAGCAGCCCAGGGGGCGCCGGTGAAAAACTGTTTTTT.

The CDR3 region is CASSFLTGGWDTIYF. The CDR3 DNA reads as TGTGCCAGCAGCTTCCTAACAGGGGGTTGGGACACCATATATTTT. This chain links TRBV7-9 with TRBJ1-3; 8 bases agree with TRBD1. With 3 bases clipped from V and 8 bases from J, the junction kept 9 bases outside the gene matches. CDR1 is SEHNR, CDR2 FQNEAQ, per germline (reference sequence). This CDR3 region has 15 residues.

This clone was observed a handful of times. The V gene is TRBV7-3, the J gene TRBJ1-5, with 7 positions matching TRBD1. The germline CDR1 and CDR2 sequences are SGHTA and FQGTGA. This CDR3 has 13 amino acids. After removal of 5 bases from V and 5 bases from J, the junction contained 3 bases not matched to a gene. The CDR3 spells CASSRDRDQPQHF. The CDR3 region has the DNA TGTGCCAGCAGCCGTGACAGGGATCAGCCCCAGCATTTT.

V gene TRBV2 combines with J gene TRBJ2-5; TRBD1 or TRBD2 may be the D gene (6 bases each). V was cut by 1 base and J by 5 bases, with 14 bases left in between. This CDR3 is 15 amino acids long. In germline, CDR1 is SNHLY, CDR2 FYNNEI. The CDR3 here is CASSEGRGLRETQYF. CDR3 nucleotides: TGTGCCAGCAGTGAAGGCAGGGGACTTCGTGAGACCCAGTACTTC.

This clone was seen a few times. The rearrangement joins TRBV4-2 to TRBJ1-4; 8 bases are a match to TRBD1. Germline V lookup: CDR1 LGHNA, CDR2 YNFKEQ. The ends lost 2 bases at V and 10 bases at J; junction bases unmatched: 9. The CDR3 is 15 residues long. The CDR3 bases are TGTGCCAGCAGCCAACAGGGGGCGCGGGAAGGAAAACTGTTTTTT. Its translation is CASSQQGAREGKLFF.

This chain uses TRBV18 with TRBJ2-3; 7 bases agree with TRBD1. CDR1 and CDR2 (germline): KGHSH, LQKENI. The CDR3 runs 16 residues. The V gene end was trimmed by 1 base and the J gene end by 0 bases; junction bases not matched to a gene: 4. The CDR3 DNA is TGTGCCAGCTCACCACGGGGACAGCTTAGCACAGATACGCAGTATTTT. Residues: CASSPRGQLSTDTQYF.

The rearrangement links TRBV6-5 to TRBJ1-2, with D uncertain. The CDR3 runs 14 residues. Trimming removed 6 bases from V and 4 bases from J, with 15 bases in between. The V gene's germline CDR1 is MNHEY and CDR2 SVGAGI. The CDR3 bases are TGTGCCAGCAGCAGCTCAACCGAGCGCTATGGCTACACCTTC. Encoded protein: CASSSSTERYGYTF.

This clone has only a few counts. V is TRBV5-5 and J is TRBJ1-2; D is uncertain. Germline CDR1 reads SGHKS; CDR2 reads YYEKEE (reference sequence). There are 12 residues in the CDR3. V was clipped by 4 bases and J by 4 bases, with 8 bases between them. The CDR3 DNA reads TGTGCCAGCAGCCCAGATGGCTATGGCTACACCTTC. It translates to CASSPDGYGYTF.

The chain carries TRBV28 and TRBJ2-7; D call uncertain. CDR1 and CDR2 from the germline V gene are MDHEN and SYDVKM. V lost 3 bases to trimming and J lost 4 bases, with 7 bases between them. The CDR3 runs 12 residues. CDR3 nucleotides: TGTGCCAGCAGTTTCGGGCGATACGAGCAGTACTTC. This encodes CASSFGRYEQYF. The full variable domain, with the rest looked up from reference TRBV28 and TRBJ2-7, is DVKVTQSSRYLVKRTGEKVFLECVQDMDHENMFWYRQDPGLGLRLIYFSYDVKMKEKGDIPEGYSVSREKKERFSLILESASTNQTSMYLCASSFGRYEQYFGPGTRLTVT.

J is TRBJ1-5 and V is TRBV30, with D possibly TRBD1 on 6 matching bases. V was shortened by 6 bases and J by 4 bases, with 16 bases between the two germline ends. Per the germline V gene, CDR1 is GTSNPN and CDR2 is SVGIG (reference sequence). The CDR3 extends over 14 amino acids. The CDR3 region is CACKLRGENQPQHF. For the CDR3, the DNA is TGTGCCTGTAAACTCAGGGGAGAGAATCAGCCCCAGCATTTT.